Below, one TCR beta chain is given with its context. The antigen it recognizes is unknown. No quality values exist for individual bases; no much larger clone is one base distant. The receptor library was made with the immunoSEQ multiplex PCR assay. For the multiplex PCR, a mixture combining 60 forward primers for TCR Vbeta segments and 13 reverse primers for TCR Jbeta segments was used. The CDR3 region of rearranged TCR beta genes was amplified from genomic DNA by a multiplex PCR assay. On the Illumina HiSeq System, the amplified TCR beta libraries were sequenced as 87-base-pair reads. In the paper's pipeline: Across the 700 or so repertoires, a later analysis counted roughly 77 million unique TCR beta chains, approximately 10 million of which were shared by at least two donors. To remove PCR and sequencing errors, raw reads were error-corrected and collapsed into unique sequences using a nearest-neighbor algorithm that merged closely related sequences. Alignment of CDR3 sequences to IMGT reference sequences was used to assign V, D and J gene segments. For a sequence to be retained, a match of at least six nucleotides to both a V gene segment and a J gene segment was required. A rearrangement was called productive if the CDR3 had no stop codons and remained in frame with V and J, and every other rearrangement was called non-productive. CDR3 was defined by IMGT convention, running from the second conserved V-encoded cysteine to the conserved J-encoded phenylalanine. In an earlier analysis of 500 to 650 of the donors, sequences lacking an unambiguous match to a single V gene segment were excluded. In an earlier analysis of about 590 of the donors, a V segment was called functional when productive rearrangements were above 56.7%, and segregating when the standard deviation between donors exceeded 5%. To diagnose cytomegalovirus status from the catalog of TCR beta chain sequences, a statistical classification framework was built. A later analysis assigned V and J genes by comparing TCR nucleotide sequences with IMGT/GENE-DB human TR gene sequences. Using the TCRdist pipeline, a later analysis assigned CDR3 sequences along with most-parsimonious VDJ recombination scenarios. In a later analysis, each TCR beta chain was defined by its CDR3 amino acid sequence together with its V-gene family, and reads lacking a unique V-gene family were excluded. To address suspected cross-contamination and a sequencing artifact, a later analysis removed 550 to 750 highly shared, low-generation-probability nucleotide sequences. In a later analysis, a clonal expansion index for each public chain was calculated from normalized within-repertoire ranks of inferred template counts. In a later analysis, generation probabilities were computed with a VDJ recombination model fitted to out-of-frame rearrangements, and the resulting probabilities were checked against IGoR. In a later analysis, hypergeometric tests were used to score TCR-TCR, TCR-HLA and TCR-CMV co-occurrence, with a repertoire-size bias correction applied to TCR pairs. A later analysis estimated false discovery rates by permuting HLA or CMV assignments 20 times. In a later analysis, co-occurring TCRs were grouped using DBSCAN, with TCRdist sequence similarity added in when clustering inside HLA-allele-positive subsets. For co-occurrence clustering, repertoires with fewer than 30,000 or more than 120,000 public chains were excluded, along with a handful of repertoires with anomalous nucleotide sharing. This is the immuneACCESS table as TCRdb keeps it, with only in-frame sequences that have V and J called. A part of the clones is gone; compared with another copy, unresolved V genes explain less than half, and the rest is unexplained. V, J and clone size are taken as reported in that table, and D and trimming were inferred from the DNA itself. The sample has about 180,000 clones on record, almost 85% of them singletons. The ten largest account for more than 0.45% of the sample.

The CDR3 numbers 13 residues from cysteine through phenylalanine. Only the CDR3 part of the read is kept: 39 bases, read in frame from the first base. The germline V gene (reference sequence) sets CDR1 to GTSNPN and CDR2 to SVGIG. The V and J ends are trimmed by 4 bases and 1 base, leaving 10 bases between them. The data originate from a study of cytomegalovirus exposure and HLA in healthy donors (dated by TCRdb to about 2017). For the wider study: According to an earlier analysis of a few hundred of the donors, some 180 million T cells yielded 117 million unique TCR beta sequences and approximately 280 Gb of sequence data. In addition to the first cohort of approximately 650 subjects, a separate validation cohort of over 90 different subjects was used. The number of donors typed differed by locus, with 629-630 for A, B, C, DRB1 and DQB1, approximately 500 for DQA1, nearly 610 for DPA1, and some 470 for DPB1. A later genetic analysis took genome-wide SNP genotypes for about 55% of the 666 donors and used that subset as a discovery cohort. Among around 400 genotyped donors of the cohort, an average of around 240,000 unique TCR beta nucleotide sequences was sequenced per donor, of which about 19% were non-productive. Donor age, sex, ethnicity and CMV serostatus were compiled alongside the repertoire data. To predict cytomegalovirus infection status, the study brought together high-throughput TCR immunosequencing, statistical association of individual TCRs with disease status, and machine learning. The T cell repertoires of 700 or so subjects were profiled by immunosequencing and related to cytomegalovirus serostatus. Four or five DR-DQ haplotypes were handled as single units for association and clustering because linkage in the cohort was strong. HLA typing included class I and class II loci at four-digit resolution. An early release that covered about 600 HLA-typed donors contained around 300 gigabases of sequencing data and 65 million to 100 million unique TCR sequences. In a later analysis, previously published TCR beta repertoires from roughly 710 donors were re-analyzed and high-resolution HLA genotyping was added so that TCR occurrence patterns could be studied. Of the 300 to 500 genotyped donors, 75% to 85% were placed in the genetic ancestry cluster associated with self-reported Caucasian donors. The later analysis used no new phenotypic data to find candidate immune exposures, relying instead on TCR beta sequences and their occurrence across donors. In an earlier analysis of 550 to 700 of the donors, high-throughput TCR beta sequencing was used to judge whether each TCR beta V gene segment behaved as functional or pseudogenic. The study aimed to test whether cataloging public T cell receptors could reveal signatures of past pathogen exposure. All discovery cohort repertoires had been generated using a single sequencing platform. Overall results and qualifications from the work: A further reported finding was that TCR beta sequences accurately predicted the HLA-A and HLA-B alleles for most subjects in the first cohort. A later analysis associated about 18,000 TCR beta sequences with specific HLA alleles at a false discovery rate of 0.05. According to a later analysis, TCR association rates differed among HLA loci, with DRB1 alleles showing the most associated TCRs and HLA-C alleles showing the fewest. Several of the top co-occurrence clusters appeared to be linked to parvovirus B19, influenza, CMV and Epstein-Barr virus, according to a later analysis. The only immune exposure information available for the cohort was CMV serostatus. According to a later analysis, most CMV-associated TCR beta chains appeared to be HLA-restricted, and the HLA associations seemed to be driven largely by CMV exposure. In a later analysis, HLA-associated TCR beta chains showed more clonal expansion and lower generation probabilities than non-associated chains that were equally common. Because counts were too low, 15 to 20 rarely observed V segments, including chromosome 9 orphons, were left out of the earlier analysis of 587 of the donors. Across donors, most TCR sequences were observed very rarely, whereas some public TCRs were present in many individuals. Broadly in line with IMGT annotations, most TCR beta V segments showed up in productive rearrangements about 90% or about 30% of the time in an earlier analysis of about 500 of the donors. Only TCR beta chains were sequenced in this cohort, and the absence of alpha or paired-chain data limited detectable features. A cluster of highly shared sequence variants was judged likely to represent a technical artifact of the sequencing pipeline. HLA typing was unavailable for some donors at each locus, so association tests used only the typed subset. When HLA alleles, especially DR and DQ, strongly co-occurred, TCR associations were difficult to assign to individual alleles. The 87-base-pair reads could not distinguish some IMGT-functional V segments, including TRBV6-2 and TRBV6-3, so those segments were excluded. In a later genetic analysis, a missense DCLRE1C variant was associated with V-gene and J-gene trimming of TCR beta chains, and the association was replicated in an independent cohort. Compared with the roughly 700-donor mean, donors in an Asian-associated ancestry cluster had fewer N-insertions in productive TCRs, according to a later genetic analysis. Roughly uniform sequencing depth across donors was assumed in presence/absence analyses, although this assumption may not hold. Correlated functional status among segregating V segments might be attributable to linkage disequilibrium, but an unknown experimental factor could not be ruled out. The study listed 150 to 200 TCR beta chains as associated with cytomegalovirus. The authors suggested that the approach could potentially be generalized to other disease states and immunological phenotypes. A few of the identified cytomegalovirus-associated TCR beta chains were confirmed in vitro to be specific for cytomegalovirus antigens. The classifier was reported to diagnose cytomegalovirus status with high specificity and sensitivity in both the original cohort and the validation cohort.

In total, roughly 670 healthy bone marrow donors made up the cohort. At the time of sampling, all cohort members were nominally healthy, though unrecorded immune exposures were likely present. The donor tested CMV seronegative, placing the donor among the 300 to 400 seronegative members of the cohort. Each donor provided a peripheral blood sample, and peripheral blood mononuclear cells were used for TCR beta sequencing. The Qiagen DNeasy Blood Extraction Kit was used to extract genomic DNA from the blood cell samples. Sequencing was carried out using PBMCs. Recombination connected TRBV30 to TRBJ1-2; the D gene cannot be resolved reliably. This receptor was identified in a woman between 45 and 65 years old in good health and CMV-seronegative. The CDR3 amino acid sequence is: CAWTRGDNYGYTF. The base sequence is TGTGCCTGGACGCGAGGAGATAACTATGGCTACACCTTC.